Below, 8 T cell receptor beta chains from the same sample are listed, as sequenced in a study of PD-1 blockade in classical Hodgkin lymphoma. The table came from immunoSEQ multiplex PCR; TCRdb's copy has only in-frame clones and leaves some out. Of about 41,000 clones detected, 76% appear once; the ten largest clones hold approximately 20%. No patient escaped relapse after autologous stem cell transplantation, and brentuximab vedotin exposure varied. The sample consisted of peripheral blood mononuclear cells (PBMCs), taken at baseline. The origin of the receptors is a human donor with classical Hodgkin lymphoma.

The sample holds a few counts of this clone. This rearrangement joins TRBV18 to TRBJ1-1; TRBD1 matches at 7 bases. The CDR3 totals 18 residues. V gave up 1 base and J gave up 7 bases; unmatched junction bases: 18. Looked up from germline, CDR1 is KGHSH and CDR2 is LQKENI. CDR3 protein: CASSPQFATGFSWGEAFF. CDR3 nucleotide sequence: TGTGCCAGCTCACCACAGTTTGCGACAGGGTTTTCATGGGGTGAAGCTTTCTTT. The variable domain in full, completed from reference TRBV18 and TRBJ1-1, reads NAGVMQNPRHLVRRRGQEARLRCSPMKGHSHVYWYRQLPEEGLKFMVYLQKENIIDESGMPKERFSAEFPKEGPSILRIQQVVRGDSAAYFCASSPQFATGFSWGEAFFGQGTRLTVV.

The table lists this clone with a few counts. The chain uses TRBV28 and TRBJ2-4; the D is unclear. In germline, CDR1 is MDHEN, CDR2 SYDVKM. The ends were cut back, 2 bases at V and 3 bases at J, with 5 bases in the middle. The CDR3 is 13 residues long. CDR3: CASSLVDKNIQYF. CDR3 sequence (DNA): TGTGCCAGCAGTTTAGTAGACAAAAACATTCAGTACTTC.

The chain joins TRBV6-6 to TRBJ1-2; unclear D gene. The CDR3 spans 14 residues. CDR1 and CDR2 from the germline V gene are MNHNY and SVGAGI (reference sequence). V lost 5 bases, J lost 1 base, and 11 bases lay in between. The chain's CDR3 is CASSPGPNNYGYTF. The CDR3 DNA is TGTGCCAGCAGTCCCGGACCGAATAACTATGGCTACACCTTC.

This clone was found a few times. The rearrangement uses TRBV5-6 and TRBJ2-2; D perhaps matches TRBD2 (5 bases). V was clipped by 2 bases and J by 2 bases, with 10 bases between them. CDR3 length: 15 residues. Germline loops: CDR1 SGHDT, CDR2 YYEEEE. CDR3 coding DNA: TGTGCCAGCAGCTTTACGGGATTCAACACCGGGGAGCTGTTTTTT. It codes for CASSFTGFNTGELFF.

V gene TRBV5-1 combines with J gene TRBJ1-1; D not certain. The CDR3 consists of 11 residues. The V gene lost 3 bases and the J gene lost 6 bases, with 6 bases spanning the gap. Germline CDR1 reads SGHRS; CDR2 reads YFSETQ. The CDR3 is CASSYAPEAFF. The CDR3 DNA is TGCGCCAGCAGCTATGCCCCTGAAGCTTTCTTT. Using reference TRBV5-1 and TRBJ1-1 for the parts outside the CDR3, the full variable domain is KAGVTQTPRYLIKTRGQQVTLSCSPISGHRSVSWYQQTPGQGLQFLFEYFSETQRNKGNFPGRFSGRQFSNSRSEMNVSTLELGDSALYLCASSYAPEAFFGQGTRLTVV.

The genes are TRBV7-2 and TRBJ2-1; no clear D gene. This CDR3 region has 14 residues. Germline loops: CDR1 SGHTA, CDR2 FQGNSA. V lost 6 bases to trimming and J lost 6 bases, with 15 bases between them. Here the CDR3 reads CASRPVGSLNEQFF. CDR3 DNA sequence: TGTGCCAGCAGGCCGGTGGGAAGCCTCAATGAGCAGTTCTTC.

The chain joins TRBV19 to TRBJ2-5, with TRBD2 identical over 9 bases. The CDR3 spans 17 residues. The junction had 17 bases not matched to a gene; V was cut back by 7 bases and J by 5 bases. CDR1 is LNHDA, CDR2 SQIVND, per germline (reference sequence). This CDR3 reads CASKESSGTHRGETQYF. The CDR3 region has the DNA TGTGCCAGTAAGGAGTCTAGCGGGACCCACCGGGGGGAGACCCAGTACTTC.

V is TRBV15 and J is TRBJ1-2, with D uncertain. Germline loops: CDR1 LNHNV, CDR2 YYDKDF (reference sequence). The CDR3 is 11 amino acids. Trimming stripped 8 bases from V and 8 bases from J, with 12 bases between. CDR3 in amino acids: CATLDGRGYTF. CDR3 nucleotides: TGTGCCACCCTAGACGGGCGGGGCTACACCTTC.